The clone carrying this TCR beta chain was found once. The data stem from a study of blood T cell repertoires in COVID-19. At the level of the study: The study drew acute and convalescent COVID-19 samples from the United States, Italy and Spain. The cDNA or gDNA used as material had been derived from T cells, B-cell-depleted T cells, or PBMCs.

Original processing methods: Reference gene primers were amplified, and this amplification served to estimate nucleated cell counts. Produced via immunoSEQ multiplex PCR; TCRdb's table is partial and in-frame only. V and J calls and clone size are copied from that table; D and trimming were computed from the DNA. The sample holds 200,000 to 250,000 clones; about nine tenths are singletons and the top ten take about 6.5%. V was shortened by 5 bases and J by 5 bases, with 28 bases between the two germline ends. The CDR3 extends over 18 amino acids. In germline, CDR1 is SGHRS, CDR2 YFSETQ. This chain uses TRBV5-1 with TRBJ2-5; tentatively, D is TRBD1 (5 bases). The TCR sequence derives from a man aged 55 to 70 who had recovered from COVID-19. Sequencing was done on a sample of peripheral blood. The CDR3 region has the DNA TGCGCCAGCAGACGCCCGACAGTGAACGACAACATTTTGGAGACCCAGTACTTC. The encoded protein is CASRRPTVNDNILETQYF.